This T cell receptor (beta chain) was identified in a study of response to subunit inactivated influenza vaccine listed by TCRdb under 2018. A note on the overall study: The study used deep quantitative T cell receptor repertoire profiling to track responses to a trivalent subunit inactivated influenza vaccine.

The library was produced with RT-PCR. Sequencing used an Illumina HiSeq 2500. The raw public reads went through TCRdb reprocessing: fastp at Q25, MiXCR clone calling, in-frame beta chains kept. Each entry is one CDR3 protein sequence, shown with its most common DNA and genes. A total of around 480,000 distinct CDR3 sequences appear in this sample, about 10% of them only once. The ten largest make up roughly 12% of the sample. The time point tag for this specimen amounts to: approximately 40 days after influenza vaccine administration. Regarding this clonotype: It has no known antigen specificity. No base qualities exist here, and no much larger clone lies one base off it.

At the junction V is shortened by 10 bases and J by 3 bases; bases outside the gene matches: 9. According to the germline V gene, CDR1 reads ENHRY and CDR2 reads SYGVKD. Including the terminal cysteine and phenylalanine, the CDR3 comprises 15 residues. Solely the CDR3 DNA is kept, with 45 bases framed from the first base. Study-wide findings and limitations: According to the authors, only a limited number of new T cells may be recruited by each seasonal influenza vaccination.

The rearrangement joined TRBV10-3 to TRBJ1-4, with 9 middle bases fitting TRBD1. The source material was PBMCs from blood, sampled more than 35 days after vaccination. This receptor was taken from a man aged 45-65 years who received an inactivated influenza vaccine. Donor details come from another sample of the same person, matched by shared clones. The base sequence is TGTGCCAGCCGGGACAGGGAGGGAGCTAATGAAAAACTGTTTTTT. It translates to CASRDREGANEKLFF.